This record looks at one TCR beta chain sequence and its context. What it recognizes is unknown. Clones were read by immunoSEQ multiplex PCR, and TCRdb kept only the in-frame ones, dropping some. The sample lists thousands of clones; about 66% were seen once. Germline V gene sequence: CDR1 PRHDT, CDR2 FYEKMQ (reference sequence). After removal of 5 bases from V and 0 bases from J, the junction contained 4 bases not matched to a gene. The CDR3 extends over 15 amino acids. This entry belongs to a study of CD8 T cell repertoires and HIV-1 epitope variants. The sequencing input was cultured CD8+ T cells derived from PBMCs. The J gene is TRBJ2-1, the V gene TRBV13, with 7 bases identical to TRBD1. The clonotype was recovered from a male donor with HIV. CDR3 in amino acids: CASSQGDNSYNEQFF. In nucleotides, the CDR3 is TGTGCCAGCAGCCAGGGGGACAACTCCTACAATGAGCAGTTCTTC.